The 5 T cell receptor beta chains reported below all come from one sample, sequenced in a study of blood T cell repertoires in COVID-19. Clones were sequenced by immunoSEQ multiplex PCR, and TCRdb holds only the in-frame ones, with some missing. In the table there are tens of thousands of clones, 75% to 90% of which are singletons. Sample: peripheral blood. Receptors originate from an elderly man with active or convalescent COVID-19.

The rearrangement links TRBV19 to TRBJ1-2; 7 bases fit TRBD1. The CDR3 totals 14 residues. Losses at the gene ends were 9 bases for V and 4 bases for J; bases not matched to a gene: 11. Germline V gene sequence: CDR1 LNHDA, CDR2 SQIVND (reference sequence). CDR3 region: CASREGQRAYGYTF. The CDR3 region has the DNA TGTGCCAGCCGGGAGGGACAGCGGGCCTATGGCTACACCTTC.

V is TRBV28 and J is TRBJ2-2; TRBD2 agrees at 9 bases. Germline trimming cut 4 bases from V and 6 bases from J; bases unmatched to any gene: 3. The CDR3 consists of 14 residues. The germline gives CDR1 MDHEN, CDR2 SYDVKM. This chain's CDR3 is CASSSAGGAGELFF. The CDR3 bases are TGTGCCAGCAGTTCAGCGGGAGGTGCCGGGGAGCTGTTTTTT. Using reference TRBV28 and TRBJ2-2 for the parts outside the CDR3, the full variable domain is DVKVTQSSRYLVKRTGEKVFLECVQDMDHENMFWYRQDPGLGLRLIYFSYDVKMKEKGDIPEGYSVSREKKERFSLILESASTNQTSMYLCASSSAGGAGELFFGEGSRLTVL.

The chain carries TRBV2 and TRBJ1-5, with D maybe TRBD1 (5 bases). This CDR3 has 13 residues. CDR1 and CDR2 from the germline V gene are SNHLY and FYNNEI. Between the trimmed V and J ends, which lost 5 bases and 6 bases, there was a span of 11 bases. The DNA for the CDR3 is TGTGCCAGCAGTATACAGGATTTTCAGCCCCAGCATTTT. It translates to CASSIQDFQPQHF.

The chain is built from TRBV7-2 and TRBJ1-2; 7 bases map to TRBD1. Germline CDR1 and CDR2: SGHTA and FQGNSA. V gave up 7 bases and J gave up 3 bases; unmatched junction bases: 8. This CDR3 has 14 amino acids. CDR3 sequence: CASNPEGTDYGYTF. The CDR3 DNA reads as TGTGCCAGCAACCCGGAAGGGACAGACTATGGCTACACCTTC.

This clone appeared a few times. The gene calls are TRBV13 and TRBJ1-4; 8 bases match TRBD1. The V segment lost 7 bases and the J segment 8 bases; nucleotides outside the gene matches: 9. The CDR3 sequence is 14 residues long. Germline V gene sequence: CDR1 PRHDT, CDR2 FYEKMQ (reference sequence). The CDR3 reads CASKTGQGGEKLFF. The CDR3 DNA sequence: TGTGCCAGCAAAACTGGACAGGGAGGGGAAAAACTGTTTTTT.